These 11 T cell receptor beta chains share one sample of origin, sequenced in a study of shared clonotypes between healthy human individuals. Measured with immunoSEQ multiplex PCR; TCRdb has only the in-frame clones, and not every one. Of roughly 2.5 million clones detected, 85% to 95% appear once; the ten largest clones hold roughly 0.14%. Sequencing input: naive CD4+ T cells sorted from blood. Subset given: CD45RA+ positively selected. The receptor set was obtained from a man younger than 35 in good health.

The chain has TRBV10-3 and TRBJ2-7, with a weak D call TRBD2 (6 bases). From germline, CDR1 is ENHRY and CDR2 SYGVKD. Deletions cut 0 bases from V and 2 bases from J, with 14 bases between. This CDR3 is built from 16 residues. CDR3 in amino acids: CAISESGGSMPYEQYF. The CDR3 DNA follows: TGTGCCATCAGTGAGTCTGGGGGGAGTATGCCCTACGAGCAGTACTTC.

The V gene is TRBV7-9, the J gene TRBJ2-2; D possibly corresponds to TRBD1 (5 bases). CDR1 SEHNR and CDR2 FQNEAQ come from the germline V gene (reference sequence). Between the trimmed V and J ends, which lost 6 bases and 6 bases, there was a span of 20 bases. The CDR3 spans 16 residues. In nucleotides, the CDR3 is TGTGCCAGCAGAGAGACAGTTCAGGGCCCGGCCGGGGAGCTGTTTTTT. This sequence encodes CASRETVQGPAGELFF.

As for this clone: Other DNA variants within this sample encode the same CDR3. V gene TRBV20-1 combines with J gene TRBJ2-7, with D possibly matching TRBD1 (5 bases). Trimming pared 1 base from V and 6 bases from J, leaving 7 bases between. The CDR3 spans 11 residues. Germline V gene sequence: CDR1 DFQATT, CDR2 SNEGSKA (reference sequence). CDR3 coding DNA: TGCAGTGCTAGAGGTGGGGCCGAGCAGTACTTC. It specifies CSARGGAEQYF.

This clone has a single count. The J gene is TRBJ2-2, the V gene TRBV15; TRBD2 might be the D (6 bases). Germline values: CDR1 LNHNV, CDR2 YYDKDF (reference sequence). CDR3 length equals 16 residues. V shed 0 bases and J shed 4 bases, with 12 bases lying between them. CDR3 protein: CATSREFGGLTGELFF. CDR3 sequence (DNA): TGTGCCACCAGCAGAGAGTTTGGAGGGCTCACCGGGGAGCTGTTTTTT.

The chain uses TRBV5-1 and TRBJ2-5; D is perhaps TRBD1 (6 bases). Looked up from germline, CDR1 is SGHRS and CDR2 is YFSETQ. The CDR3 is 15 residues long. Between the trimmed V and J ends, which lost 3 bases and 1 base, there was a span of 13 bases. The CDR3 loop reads CASSSLVGGQETQYF. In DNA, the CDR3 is TGCGCCAGCAGCTCATTGGTAGGGGGCCAAGAGACCCAGTACTTC.

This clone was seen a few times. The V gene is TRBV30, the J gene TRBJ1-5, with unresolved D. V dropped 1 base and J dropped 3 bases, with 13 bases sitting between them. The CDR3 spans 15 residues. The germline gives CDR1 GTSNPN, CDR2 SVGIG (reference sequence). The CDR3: CAWSARRQINQPQHF. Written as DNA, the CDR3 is TGTGCCTGGAGTGCCCGACGCCAGATCAATCAGCCCCAGCATTTT.

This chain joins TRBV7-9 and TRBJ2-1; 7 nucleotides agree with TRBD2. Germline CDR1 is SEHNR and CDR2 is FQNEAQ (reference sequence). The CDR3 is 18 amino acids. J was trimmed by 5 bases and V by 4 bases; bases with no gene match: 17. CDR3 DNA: TGTGCCAGCAGCTCACCAAGACAAAGCGGGAAAAAGGACAATGAGCAGTTCTTC. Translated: CASSSPRQSGKKDNEQFF.

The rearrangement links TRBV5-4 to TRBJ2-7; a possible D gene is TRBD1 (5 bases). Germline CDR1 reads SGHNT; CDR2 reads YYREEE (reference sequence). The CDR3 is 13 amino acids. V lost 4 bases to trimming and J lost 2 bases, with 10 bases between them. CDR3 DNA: TGTGCCAGCAGCGGCGACAGTCCCTACGAGCAGTACTTC. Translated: CASSGDSPYEQYF.

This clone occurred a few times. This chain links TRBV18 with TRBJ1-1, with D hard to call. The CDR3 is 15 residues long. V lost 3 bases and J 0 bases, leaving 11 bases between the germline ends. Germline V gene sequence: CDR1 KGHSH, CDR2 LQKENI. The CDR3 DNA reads TGTGCCAGCTCACCTCAGGCGGTCATGAACACTGAAGCTTTCTTT. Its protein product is CASSPQAVMNTEAFF.

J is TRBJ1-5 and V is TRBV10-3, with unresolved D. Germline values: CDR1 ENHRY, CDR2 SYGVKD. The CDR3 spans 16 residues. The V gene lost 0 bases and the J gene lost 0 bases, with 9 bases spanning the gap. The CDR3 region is CAISESQTLSNQPQHF. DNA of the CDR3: TGTGCCATCAGTGAGTCTCAGACCCTTAGCAATCAGCCCCAGCATTTT.

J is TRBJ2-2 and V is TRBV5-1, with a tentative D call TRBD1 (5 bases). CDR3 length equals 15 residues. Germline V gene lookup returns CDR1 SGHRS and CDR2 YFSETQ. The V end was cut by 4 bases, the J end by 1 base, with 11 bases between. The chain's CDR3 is CASSPRQMNTGELFF. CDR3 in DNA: TGCGCCAGCAGCCCGAGACAGATGAACACCGGGGAGCTGTTTTTT.